Detailed here is one T cell receptor beta chain. Germline-derived CDR1 and CDR2 are SEHNR and FQNEAQ (reference sequence). The CDR3 extends over 15 amino acids. V was shortened by 2 bases and J by 8 bases, with 18 bases between the two germline ends. PCR amplification relied on 60 Vbeta primers (plus 13 Jbeta primers). This table comes from immunoSEQ multiplex PCR, and its TCRdb copy is limited to in-frame clones, with some not included. Of about 160,000 clones listed, about 85% were seen once; the top ten hold approximately 6.8%. The data originate from a study of cytomegalovirus exposure and HLA in healthy donors.

The chain joins TRBV7-9 to TRBJ1-2; the D gene is possibly TRBD1 (5 bases). The receptor was derived from a male donor in good health and CMV-seropositive. The source material was PBMCs. CDR3 residues: CASSLRAEQAGGYTF. CDR3 bases: TGTGCCAGCAGCTTAAGGGCTGAACAGGCCGGGGGCTACACCTTC.